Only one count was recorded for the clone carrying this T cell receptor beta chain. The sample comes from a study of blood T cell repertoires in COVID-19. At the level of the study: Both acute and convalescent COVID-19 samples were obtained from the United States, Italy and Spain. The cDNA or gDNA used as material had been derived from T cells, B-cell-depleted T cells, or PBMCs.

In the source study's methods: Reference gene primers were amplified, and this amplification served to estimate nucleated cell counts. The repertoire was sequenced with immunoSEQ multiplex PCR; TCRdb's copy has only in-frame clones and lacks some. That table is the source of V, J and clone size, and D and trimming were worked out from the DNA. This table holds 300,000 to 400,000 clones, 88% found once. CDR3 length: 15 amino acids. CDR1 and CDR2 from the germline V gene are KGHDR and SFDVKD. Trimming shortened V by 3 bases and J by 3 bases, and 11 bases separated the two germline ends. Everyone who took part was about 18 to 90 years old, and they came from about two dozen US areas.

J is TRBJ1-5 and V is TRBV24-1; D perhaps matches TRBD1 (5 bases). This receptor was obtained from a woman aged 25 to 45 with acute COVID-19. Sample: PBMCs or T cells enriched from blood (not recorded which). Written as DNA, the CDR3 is TGTGCCACCAGTGATGCGGGACGGCCCAATCAGCCCCAGCATTTT. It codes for CATSDAGRPNQPQHF.